This T cell receptor beta chain was identified in a study of CD8+ T cells in alopecia areata. Study conclusions and caveats: In patients, TCRs were shared less clearly than in mice, and HLA may possibly be involved. An increase in clonality over normal scalp was evident in lesional scalp, especially alopecia totalis/universalis. Resident alphabeta T-cell populations of normal skin are likewise subject to sequencing in scalp samples.

Isolated RNA was reverse transcribed into cDNA used as the sequencing template. Data came from immunoSEQ multiplex PCR; TCRdb stores just in-frame clones and leaves some out. Of over 150,000 clones listed, roughly 50% are singletons. This clone was recorded a few times. Its antigen is not identified. Sorting of CD4+ and CD8+ T cells was performed on PBMCs. V was pared by 3 bases and J by 1 base, with 5 bases of the junction left unmatched. CDR1 is MRHNA and CDR2 is SNTAGT in the germline V gene. The CDR3 is made up of 15 amino acids. The J gene is TRBJ2-5, the V gene TRBV6-4, with TRBD2 identical over 7 bases. Sequencing was performed on CD8+ T cells sorted from blood. This receptor was obtained from a human donor in good health. The CDR3 loop reads CASSEGGGLQETQYF. DNA for the CDR3: TGTGCCAGCAGTGAGGGGGGGGGTCTCCAAGAGACCCAGTACTTC.